The T cell receptor beta chain under discussion was sequenced for a study of blood T cells in healthy people across ages. The study's findings and limits: Unsorted PBMCs ruled out conclusive naive versus antigen-experienced comparison. Estimates of total diversity, which came from one million sequenced T cells, were considered to be underestimates. It was found that TCR beta diversity correlated strongly with the percentage of naive T cells.

Comment on this clonotype: Its antigen remains unidentified.

PBMCs, at least 6.5 million per sample, were isolated. It was with a sample-barcoded 5' primer and a J-beta primer mix that a second PCR of about 6 to 12 cycles was run. TCRdb redid the calling of the 5' RACE reads with MiXCR, one entry per CDR3 protein. The data contain 1.8 million or so distinct CDR3 sequences, roughly two fifths of them seen just once; the ten biggest clones take up 23%. This CDR3 has 16 residues. Trimming shortened V by 4 bases and J by 1 base, and 14 bases separated the two germline ends. Germline V gives CDR1 MNHEY, CDR2 SVGEGT. The V gene is TRBV6-2 or TRBV6-3, the J gene TRBJ2-1; D is tentatively TRBD1 or TRBD2 (5 bases each). This receptor was taken from a human donor in good health. Sequenced: blood. For the CDR3, the DNA is TGTGCCAGCAGTTTTGAGGGGCCACTGTCCTACAATGAGCAGTTCTTC. Residues: CASSFEGPLSYNEQFF.